Given below is one T cell receptor (beta chain) in context. As yet, its antigen is unknown. Profiled with immunoSEQ multiplex PCR; TCRdb holds only in-frame clones, not every one. This table has 50,000 or so clones, approximately 87% appearing once. The germline V gene encodes CDR1 MNHNS and CDR2 SASEGT. V lost 5 bases to trimming and J lost 4 bases; unmatched junction nucleotides: 8. There are 14 residues in the CDR3. The data belong to a study of OX40 agonist ivuxolimab in advanced cancers. Study overall: Hepatocellular carcinoma, melanoma, renal cell or head and neck cancer was diagnosed in the dose-escalation patients. Partial responses, seen in three patients, involved one hepatocellular carcinoma and two cutaneous melanomas.

Study-level findings and limits: Expanded clones tended on average to be more numerous among CD8+ T cells than CD4+. Low normalized T-cell clonal expansion was additionally recorded for some nonresponders.

The sequence came from an adult with an advanced solid tumor such as melanoma, head and neck, liver or kidney cancer. This specimen consisted of CD4+ or CD8+ T cells sorted from blood, obtained in a trial of the OX40 agonist ivuxolimab. This chain links TRBV6-1 with TRBJ2-7, with 7 bases identical to TRBD1. CDR3 in DNA: TGTGCCAGCAGTTCGGGACAGACCCCTTACGAGCAGTACTTC. It translates to CASSSGQTPYEQYF.